Listed below are T cell receptor beta chains from one sample, sequenced in a study of blood T cell repertoires in COVID-19. This table comes from immunoSEQ multiplex PCR, and its TCRdb copy is limited to in-frame clones, with some not included. Counted here are 150,000 or so clones, roughly 80% occurring once; the ten biggest clones make up about an eighth. Sequencing was carried out using peripheral blood. Every receptor here comes from a woman aged 55-70 years with COVID-19, enrolled during active disease. Both conserved end residues are part of each CDR3. Fields, in order: J gene, clone size, D gene, V gene, CDR3 protein, CDR3 DNA. The D gene is left open where the match is weak. Clone size is shown for a subset of rows, as once, few, many or a class of expanded clone.

TRBJ1-2	.	TRBD1	TRBV15	CATSREGTGDVGGYTF	TGTGCCACCAGCAGGGAGGGGACAGGGGATGTCGGTGGCTACACCTTC
TRBJ1-1	few	.	TRBV4-1	CASSQSLPGRGTEAFF	TGCGCCAGCAGCCAAAGCCTACCCGGACGGGGCACTGAAGCTTTCTTT
TRBJ1-5	.	.	TRBV30	CAWSERQAHQPQHF	TGTGCCTGGAGTGAGCGGCAGGCCCACCAGCCCCAGCATTTT
TRBJ1-2	.	.	TRBV27	CASSSPGGGNGYTF	TGTGCCAGCAGTTCCCCCGGGGGGGGCAATGGCTACACCTTC
TRBJ1-1	.	TRBD1	TRBV10-3	CAISEPGQGETEAFF	TGTGCCATCAGTGAGCCGGGACAGGGGGAAACTGAAGCTTTCTTT
TRBJ1-5	.	TRBD1	TRBV19	CASSRRTGEGQPQHF	TGTGCCAGTAGTAGGCGGACAGGGGAGGGTCAGCCCCAGCATTTT
TRBJ2-5	.	TRBD1	TRBV14	CASSLSRDRVRETQYF	TGTGCCAGCAGCCTCTCTAGGGACAGGGTGAGGGAGACCCAGTACTTC
TRBJ1-3	few	TRBD1	TRBV9	CASSVGQGIHTIYF	TGTGCCAGCAGCGTGGGACAGGGCATTCACACCATATATTTT
TRBJ2-1	.	.	TRBV7-2	CASSLSGASNEQFF	TGTGCCAGCAGCTTATCAGGGGCGAGTAATGAGCAGTTCTTC
TRBJ2-5	.	.	TRBV7-8	CASSSQGQYQETQYF	TGTGCCAGCAGCTCCCAGGGTCAGTACCAAGAGACCCAGTACTTC
TRBJ2-3	.	.	TRBV5-1	CASSLAGIDTQYF	TGCGCCAGCAGCTTGGCCGGGATAGATACGCAGTATTTT
TRBJ1-1	.	TRBD1	TRBV15	CATGDSPKTEAFF	TGTGCCACCGGGGACAGCCCCAAGACTGAAGCTTTCTTT
TRBJ2-1	.	TRBD2	TRBV7-3	CASSFLAGGINEQFF	TGTGCCAGCAGCTTTCTAGCGGGGGGGATCAATGAGCAGTTCTTC
TRBJ1-2	.	TRBD1	TRBV6-1	CASSEATGSYGYTF	TGTGCCAGCAGTGAAGCGACAGGGAGCTATGGCTACACCTTC
TRBJ2-7	few	.	TRBV7-9	CASSPRGGFYERQYF	TGTGCCAGCAGCCCAAGGGGCGGATTCTACGAGCGGCAGTACTTC
TRBJ1-4	.	.	TRBV12-3/TRBV12-4	CASSLGKGEKLFF	TGTGCCAGCAGTTTAGGGAAGGGGGAAAAACTGTTTTTT
TRBJ2-4	few	TRBD2	TRBV6-5	CASRPLAGPKNIQYF	TGTGCCAGCCGTCCTCTAGCGGGGCCAAAAAACATTCAGTACTTC
TRBJ1-2	.	.	TRBV6-6	CASRRSTVNNYGYTF	TGTGCCAGCAGGCGATCGACAGTGAATAACTATGGCTACACCTTC
TRBJ1-3	once	TRBD1	TRBV6-1	CASSGTVGTGTAGNTIYF	TGTGCCAGCAGTGGGACGGTGGGAACCGGGACAGCTGGAAACACCATATATTTT
TRBJ1-1	.	TRBD1	TRBV12-5	CASEDRGTEAFF	TGTGCTAGTGAAGACAGGGGAACTGAAGCTTTCTTT
TRBJ2-1	.	TRBD2	TRBV2	CASDDPTSGQRLNYNEQFF	TGTGCCAGCGATGACCCGACTAGCGGGCAAAGACTGAACTACAATGAGCAGTTCTTC
TRBJ1-2	.	.	TRBV24-1	CATSEPAGVGYGYTF	TGTGCCACCAGTGAGCCCGCAGGGGTTGGGTATGGCTACACCTTC
TRBJ1-2	.	.	TRBV3-1/TRBV3-2	CASSPSQGRRDDGYTF	TGTGCCAGCAGCCCCTCTCAGGGGAGAAGGGATGATGGCTACACCTTC
TRBJ2-5	.	.	TRBV6-5	CASSYPGETQYF	TGTGCCAGCAGTTACCCCGGAGAGACCCAGTACTTC
TRBJ1-1	few	TRBD1	TRBV5-8	CASRQSGGRNTEAFF	TGTGCCAGCAGACAGTCAGGGGGGCGAAACACTGAAGCTTTCTTT
TRBJ1-3	.	TRBD1	TRBV5-1	CASSLGTAGNTIYF	TGCGCCAGCAGCCTTGGGACAGCTGGAAACACCATATATTTT
TRBJ2-2	.	TRBD2	TRBV3-1/TRBV3-2	CASRISGRATGELFF	TGTGCCAGCAGGATTAGCGGGAGGGCCACCGGGGAGCTGTTTTTT
TRBJ1-6	.	TRBD1	TRBV2	CATRIDRARNSPLHF	TGTGCCACTAGGATCGACAGGGCTCGAAATTCACCCCTCCACTTT
TRBJ1-5	.	.	TRBV2	CASTNGIWPQHF	TGTGCCAGCACCAACGGGATTTGGCCCCAGCATTTT
TRBJ1-1	.	.	TRBV3-1/TRBV3-2	CASSQDWSGSGNTEAFF	TGTGCCAGCAGCCAAGATTGGAGTGGTTCGGGGAACACTGAAGCTTTCTTT
TRBJ1-5	once	.	TRBV2	CASSRTGLGNQPQHF	TGTGCCAGCAGTCGAACAGGGTTAGGGAATCAGCCCCAGCATTTT
TRBJ2-3	.	TRBD2	TRBV18	CASSTGGDTQYF	TGTGCCAGCTCCACGGGGGGAGATACGCAGTATTTT
TRBJ1-2	.	TRBD1	TRBV6-6	CASSYGQGNYGYTF	TGTGCCAGCAGTTACGGACAGGGGAACTATGGCTACACCTTC
TRBJ2-4	.	TRBD1	TRBV29-1	CSVTGTGDVDIQYF	TGCAGCGTAACCGGGACAGGGGACGTAGACATTCAGTACTTC
TRBJ2-6	.	.	TRBV19	CASSMGKGSGANVLTF	TGTGCCAGTAGTATGGGGAAGGGGTCTGGGGCCAACGTCCTGACTTTC
TRBJ2-5	once	TRBD1	TRBV5-1	CASSLLVGTGKETQYF	TGCGCCAGCAGCCTCTTAGTTGGGACAGGGAAAGAGACCCAGTACTTC
TRBJ2-1	.	.	TRBV3-1/TRBV3-2	CASSQDAGPYNEQFF	TGTGCCAGCAGCCAAGATGCGGGACCTTACAATGAGCAGTTCTTC
TRBJ2-1	.	TRBD2	TRBV18	CASSPRTSGRASYEQFF	TGTGCCAGCTCACCTAGGACTAGCGGGAGGGCCTCGTATGAGCAGTTCTTC
TRBJ1-2	.	.	TRBV19	CASSIDQGRYGYTF	TGTGCCAGTAGTATAGATCAAGGGAGGTACGGCTACACCTTC